The 26 T cell receptor beta chains below all came from one sample that was sequenced in a study of cytomegalovirus exposure and HLA in healthy donors. The PCR used 60 Vbeta and 13 Jbeta primers. Clones were sequenced by immunoSEQ multiplex PCR, and TCRdb holds only the in-frame ones, with some missing. The profile shows about 60,000 clones, 73% of them singletons. Material: PBMCs. The receptors were gathered from a middle-aged man in good health and CMV-seronegative.

Details on this clone: Germline is not matched at one junction end, which may reflect a read error. The rearrangement uses TRBV7-7 and TRBJ2-3, with a possible D match to TRBD2 (6 bases). The CDR3 length is 14 residues. The V gene's germline CDR1 is SSHAT and CDR2 FNYEAQ (reference sequence). The CDR3 DNA reads as TGTGCTAGCAGCTTTCGACTAGAAGGTGATACGCAGTATTTT. This translates into CASSFRLEGDTQYF.

This clone was counted between two and nine times. The rearrangement joins TRBV2 to TRBJ1-4; D is undetermined. Germline V gene sequence: CDR1 SNHLY, CDR2 FYNNEI. Trimming removed 3 bases from V and 8 bases from J, with 16 bases in between. The CDR3 totals 15 residues. The CDR3 DNA reads as TGTGCCAGCAGTGATGATAGAGGGTATGAAGAAAAACTGTTTTTT. Its protein is CASSDDRGYEEKLFF.

The CDR3 sequence: CASSYGQAPNQPQHF. The CDR3 DNA is TGTGCCAGCAGTTACGGACAGGCCCCCAATCAGCCCCAGCATTTT. The chain has TRBV6-5 and TRBJ1-5; 7 bases fit TRBD1. This CDR3 has 15 amino acids. Germline V CDR1 and CDR2: MNHEY, SVGAGI. V shed 2 bases, J shed 3 bases, and the junction held 4 bases outside the gene matches.

The table lists this clone with a count of one. The CDR3 ends on some other residue instead of the conserved phenylalanine or tryptophan, so this is likely a read error. The chain couples TRBV30 to TRBJ1-6, with 8 nucleotides matching TRBD1. Germline V CDR1 and CDR2: GTSNPN, SVGIG (reference sequence). V was pared by 6 bases and J by 7 bases, with 5 bases of the junction left unmatched. The CDR3 is made up of 13 amino acids. The CDR3 protein is CACGQGVNSPLHL. The DNA for the CDR3 is TGTGCCTGCGGACAGGGAGTAAATTCACCCCTCCACCTT.

The chain employs TRBV12-5 and TRBJ1-1, with TRBD1 matching over 10 bases. Germline CDR1 LGHNT, CDR2 FRNRAP. The CDR3 is made up of 14 amino acids. Unmatched junction bases numbered 13, after V lost 7 bases and J lost 11 bases. The CDR3 protein is CASDPPWDRGVAFF. In DNA, the CDR3 is TGTGCTAGTGATCCTCCCTGGGACAGGGGTGTCGCTTTCTTT.

The genes are TRBV19 and TRBJ1-1; TRBD1 matches 9 bases. In germline, CDR1 is LNHDA, CDR2 SQIVND (reference sequence). The trim removed 6 bases at V and 3 bases at J, leaving 5 bases unmatched. The CDR3 loop spans 14 amino acids. The CDR3 DNA is TGTGCCAGTAGGAAGAACAGGGGGCACACTGAAGCTTTCTTT. Translating gives CASRKNRGHTEAFF.

The chain couples TRBV9 to TRBJ2-2; D gene unclear. There are 14 residues in the CDR3. Germline assignment: CDR1 SGDLS and CDR2 YYNGEE. Deletions cut 2 bases from V and 7 bases from J, with 12 bases between. CDR3 region: CASSVGRTGGELFF. The CDR3 bases are TGTGCCAGCAGCGTTGGTAGAACGGGCGGGGAGCTGTTTTTT.

This sequence joins TRBV5-1 and TRBJ2-7; no clear D. In germline, CDR1 is SGHRS, CDR2 YFSETQ. The CDR3 is 13 amino acids. Trimming pared 2 bases from V and 0 bases from J, leaving 6 bases between. The chain's CDR3 is CASSLTNSYEQYF. CDR3 in DNA: TGCGCCAGCAGCTTAACTAACTCCTACGAGCAGTACTTC.

This clone was seen only once. V is TRBV5-1 and J is TRBJ1-6; D might be TRBD1 (5 bases). V was clipped by 0 bases and J by 0 bases, with 7 bases between them. The V gene's germline CDR1 is SGHRS and CDR2 YFSETQ. The CDR3 is made up of 16 amino acids. The CDR3 nucleotides are TGCGCCAGCAGCTTGGACAGGAGCTCCTATAATTCACCCCTCCACTTT. This translates into CASSLDRSSYNSPLHF.

The chain couples TRBV19 to TRBJ1-5, with TRBD1 as a possible D gene (6 bases). The V gene's germline CDR1 is LNHDA and CDR2 SQIVND (reference sequence). Trimming pared 5 bases from V and 1 base from J, leaving 15 bases between. There are 16 residues in the CDR3. CDR3 residues: CASSSFTRGSNQPQHF. The CDR3 DNA reads as TGTGCCAGTAGTTCGTTTACAAGGGGGAGCAATCAGCCCCAGCATTTT.

The chain links TRBV7-3 to TRBJ2-7, with D possibly matching TRBD2 (6 bases). The CDR3 spans 14 residues. V dropped 4 bases and J dropped 6 bases, with 16 bases sitting between them. Germline V CDR1 and CDR2: SGHTA, FQGTGA. In DNA form, the CDR3 reads TGTGCCAGCAGCTCAGGAGGGGACGGGGGCGAGCAGTACTTC. Amino acid sequence: CASSSGGDGGEQYF.

The CDR3 DNA reads as TGTGCCACCAGCAATCCTCTCTACTATAATTCACCCCTCCACTTT. The encoded protein is CATSNPLYYNSPLHF. The rearrangement links TRBV15 to TRBJ1-6; D is unresolved. The V end was cut by 4 bases, the J end by 3 bases, with 10 bases between. From germline, CDR1 is LNHNV and CDR2 YYDKDF (reference sequence). There are 15 residues in the CDR3.

The V gene is TRBV27, the J gene TRBJ2-5, with D maybe TRBD2 (7 bases). Germline V CDR1 and CDR2: MNHEY, SMNVEV (reference sequence). The CDR3 runs 15 residues. The V gene lost 6 bases and the J gene lost 5 bases, with 19 bases spanning the gap. The CDR3 DNA reads TGTGCCAGCAGCCGCGGGGGCCCAGGGCAGGAGACCCAGTACTTC. It translates to CASSRGGPGQETQYF.

The chain is built from TRBV27 and TRBJ1-2, with 9 bases matching TRBD1. The ends lost 0 bases at V and 7 bases at J; junction bases unmatched: 6. The germline CDR1 and CDR2 sequences are MNHEY and SMNVEV (reference sequence). This CDR3 has 15 amino acids. The CDR3 region is CASSLSTGGHLGYTF. Here the CDR3 DNA reads TGTGCCAGCAGTTTATCGACAGGGGGACATCTTGGCTACACCTTC.

The chain has TRBV6-5 and TRBJ2-2, with 9 bases identical to TRBD1. J lost 3 bases, V lost 2 bases, and 4 bases had no gene match. The CDR3 sequence is 16 residues long. Germline values: CDR1 MNHEY, CDR2 SVGAGI. This CDR3 is CASSYPGTGYTGELFF. The CDR3 coding sequence is TGTGCCAGCAGTTACCCTGGGACAGGGTACACCGGGGAGCTGTTTTTT.

V is TRBV5-1 and J is TRBJ2-5; D unresolved. The CDR3 contains 15 residues. The germline V gene has CDR1 SGHRS and CDR2 YFSETQ. V lost 1 base to trimming and J lost 0 bases, with 10 bases between them. DNA for the CDR3: TGCGCCAGCAGCTTGCCCACATTGTACCAAGAGACCCAGTACTTC. It translates to CASSLPTLYQETQYF.

The chain couples TRBV27 to TRBJ2-4; TRBD2 is a possible D gene (6 bases). CDR1 and CDR2 (germline): MNHEY, SMNVEV (reference sequence). The V and J ends lost 2 bases and 0 bases respectively, with 11 bases between them. This CDR3 contains 16 residues. The CDR3 region has the DNA TGTGCCAGCAGTTTAGGTCTGGGACTAGCCAAAAACATTCAGTACTTC. Translating it yields CASSLGLGLAKNIQYF.

This chain links TRBV5-1 with TRBJ1-5, with TRBD1 matching 8 bases. Germline CDR1 and CDR2: SGHRS and YFSETQ. CDR3 length: 13 amino acids. The V segment lost 7 bases and the J segment 5 bases; nucleotides outside the gene matches: 5. CDR3 DNA: TGCGCCAGCCGAGGACAGGGCGATCAGCCCCAGCATTTT. Its translation is CASRGQGDQPQHF.

Regarding this clone: At one of its ends the junction is not consistent with the germline gene, which may arise from a read error. The chain couples TRBV7-9 to TRBJ1-5, with TRBD1 matching over 10 bases. In germline, CDR1 is SEHNR, CDR2 FQNEAQ (reference sequence). The CDR3 spans 18 residues. As DNA, the CDR3 is TGTTCCAGCAGCCGAGGCTTGGGACAGGGGCCTGAGAATCAGCCCCAGCATTTT. Translated: CSSSRGLGQGPENQPQHF.

The chain recombines TRBV9 with TRBJ2-7; weak D call: TRBD2 (6 bases). V was trimmed by 2 bases and J by 8 bases, leaving 14 bases between them. This CDR3 has 13 residues. Germline V CDR1 and CDR2: SGDLS, YYNGEE. CDR3 amino acids: CASSVSNGGKQYF. The CDR3 DNA sequence: TGTGCCAGCAGCGTCAGTAATGGGGGGAAGCAGTACTTC.

Here the CDR3 DNA reads TGTGCCAGCAGCCCGTCCCGGGACAGGGTTGGGGCCAACGTCCTGACTTTC. Its translation is CASSPSRDRVGANVLTF. The chain couples TRBV5-4 to TRBJ2-6; TRBD1 aligns across 9 bases. V dropped 4 bases and J dropped 3; count of bases not matched to a gene: 8. Germline CDR1 is SGHNT and CDR2 is YYREEE (reference sequence). The CDR3 contains 17 residues. Full variable domain (remainder filled in from reference TRBV5-4 and TRBJ2-6): ETGVTQSPTHLIKTRGQQVTLRCSSQSGHNTVSWYQQALGQGPQFIFQYYREEENGRGNFPPRFSGLQFPNYSSELNVNALELDDSALYLCASSPSRDRVGANVLTFGAGSRLTVL.

In DNA, the CDR3 is TGTGCCAGCAGCCAGGGTAGGACAGGGGGTTACGAGCAGTACTTC. Translation: CASSQGRTGGYEQYF. The chain recombines TRBV9 with TRBJ2-7, with TRBD1 matching over 10 bases. V shed 4 bases, J shed 4 bases, and the junction held 8 bases outside the gene matches. Germline CDR1 SGDLS, CDR2 YYNGEE. This CDR3 is built from 15 residues.

J is TRBJ2-3 and V is TRBV19; 8 positions match TRBD1. V lost 5 bases to trimming and J lost 1 base; unmatched junction nucleotides: 5. The CDR3 has 15 residues. Germline V gives CDR1 LNHDA, CDR2 SQIVND (reference sequence). CDR3 residues: CASSARTGRTDTQYF. The CDR3 nucleotides read TGTGCCAGTAGTGCCCGGACAGGGCGCACAGATACGCAGTATTTT.

This chain uses TRBV7-2 with TRBJ2-5; 9 nucleotides line up with TRBD1. J was trimmed by 5 bases and V by 5 bases; bases with no gene match: 18. In germline, CDR1 is SGHTA, CDR2 FQGNSA. There are 18 residues in the CDR3. This CDR3 is CASSAPRTGAVDPETQYF. DNA for the CDR3: TGTGCCAGCAGCGCACCCAGGACAGGGGCCGTGGACCCGGAGACCCAGTACTTC.

V and J are TRBV30 and TRBJ1-3; the D gene is possibly TRBD1 (5 bases). With 0 bases removed from V and 4 bases from J, the gap between germline ends came to 22 bases. Germline V gene sequence: CDR1 GTSNPN, CDR2 SVGIG (reference sequence). This CDR3 is 18 amino acids long. The CDR3 DNA follows: TGTGCCTGGAGTGTAACCGGGTCCCCAGGGCTCGCGGGAAACACCATATATTTT. Its translation: CAWSVTGSPGLAGNTIYF.

This chain uses TRBV5-4 with TRBJ2-1, with D perhaps TRBD1 (6 bases). Germline assignment: CDR1 SGHNT and CDR2 YYREEE (reference sequence). The CDR3 loop spans 13 amino acids. V was clipped by 3 bases and J by 6 bases, with 10 bases between them. CDR3 protein: CASSSTGSNEQFF. As DNA, the CDR3 is TGTGCCAGCAGCTCAACAGGGAGCAATGAGCAGTTCTTC.